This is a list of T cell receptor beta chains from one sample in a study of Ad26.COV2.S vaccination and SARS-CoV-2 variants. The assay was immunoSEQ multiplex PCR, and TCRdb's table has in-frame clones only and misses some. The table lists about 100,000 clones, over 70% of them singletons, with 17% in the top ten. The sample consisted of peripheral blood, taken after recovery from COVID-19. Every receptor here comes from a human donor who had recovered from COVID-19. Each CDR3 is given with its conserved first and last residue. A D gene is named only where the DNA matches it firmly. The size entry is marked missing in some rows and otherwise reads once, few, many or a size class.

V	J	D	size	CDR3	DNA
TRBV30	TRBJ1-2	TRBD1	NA	CAWRNRDRGYYGYTF	TGTGCCTGGAGAAACCGGGACAGGGGGTACTATGGCTACACCTTC
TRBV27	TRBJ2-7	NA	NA	CASSGWQGSSYEQYF	TGTGCCAGTTCCGGATGGCAGGGAAGCTCCTACGAGCAGTACTTC
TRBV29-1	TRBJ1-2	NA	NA	CSVYRGSGLNYGYTF	TGCAGCGTTTATAGGGGGTCAGGCCTTAACTATGGCTACACCTTC
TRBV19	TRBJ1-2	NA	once	CASRRQEVDGYTF	TGTGCCAGTAGAAGACAGGAGGTGGATGGCTACACCTTC
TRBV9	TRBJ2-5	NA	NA	CASSVAGGSRETQYF	TGTGCCAGCAGCGTAGCTGGGGGGTCTCGAGAGACCCAGTACTTC
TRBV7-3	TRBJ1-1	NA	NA	CASSPGWDTEAFF	TGTGCCAGCAGCCCAGGGTGGGACACTGAAGCTTTCTTT
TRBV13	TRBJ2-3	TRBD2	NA	CASSLPGGTSTTDTQYF	TGTGCCAGCAGCCTTCCGGGGGGGACTAGCACCACAGATACGCAGTATTTT
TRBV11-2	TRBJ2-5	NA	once	CASAGGRETQYF	TGTGCCAGCGCTGGAGGGCGAGAGACCCAGTACTTC
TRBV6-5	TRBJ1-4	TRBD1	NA	CASSYSAGGGNEKLFF	TGTGCCAGCAGTTACTCGGCAGGGGGCGGGAATGAAAAACTGTTTTTT
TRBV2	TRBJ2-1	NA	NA	CASSGTYNNEQFF	TGTGCCAGCAGTGGGACATATAACAATGAGCAGTTCTTC
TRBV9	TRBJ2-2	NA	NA	CASSIGQLPGTGELFF	TGTGCCAGCAGCATTGGACAGCTACCTGGCACCGGGGAGCTGTTTTTT
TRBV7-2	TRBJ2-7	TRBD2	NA	CASSSGLAGPYEQYF	TGTGCCAGCAGCTCCGGACTAGCGGGTCCATACGAGCAGTACTTC
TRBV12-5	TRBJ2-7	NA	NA	CASGLAGGGSYEQYF	TGTGCTAGTGGTTTGGCCGGAGGAGGCTCCTACGAGCAGTACTTC
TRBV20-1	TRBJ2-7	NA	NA	CSASSQGYEQYF	TGCAGTGCAAGTTCACAGGGTTACGAGCAGTACTTC
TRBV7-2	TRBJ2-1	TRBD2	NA	CASSPAIAGGNEQFF	TGTGCCAGCAGCCCAGCGATAGCGGGGGGAAATGAGCAGTTCTTC
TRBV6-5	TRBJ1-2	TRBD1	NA	CASRRTGGYGYTF	TGTGCCAGCAGGAGGACAGGGGGCTATGGCTACACCTTC
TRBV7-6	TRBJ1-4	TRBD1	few	CASSLQTGKNEKLFF	TGTGCCAGCAGCTTACAGACAGGGAAGAATGAAAAACTGTTTTTT
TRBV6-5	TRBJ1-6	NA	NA	CASRYRERNSPLHF	TGTGCCAGCAGATACCGGGAAAGAAATTCACCCCTCCACTTT
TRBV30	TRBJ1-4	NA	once	CAWNRARGEKLFF	TGTGCCTGGAACAGAGCCCGAGGGGAAAAACTGTTTTTT
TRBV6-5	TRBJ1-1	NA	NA	CASSYEMEDTEAFF	TGTGCCAGCAGTTATGAGATGGAGGACACTGAAGCTTTCTTT
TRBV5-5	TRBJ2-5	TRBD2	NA	CASSSETSGGKETQYF	TGTGCCAGCAGCTCAGAGACTAGCGGGGGTAAAGAGACCCAGTACTTC
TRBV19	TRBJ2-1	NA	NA	CASTFGGLYNEQFF	TGTGCCAGCACCTTCGGGGGCCTCTACAATGAGCAGTTCTTC